This TCR beta chain appears in the sequencing data of a study of cytomegalovirus exposure and HLA in healthy donors. Study-wide background: About 179 million T cells yielded 90 million to 130 million unique TCR beta sequences in earlier analysis.

This CDR3 is 15 amino acids long. Trimming left V 1 base short and J 5 bases short, with 14 bases between. Germline lookup yields CDR1 SGHRS and CDR2 YFSETQ. The PCR had 60 Vbeta and 13 Jbeta primers. Under the authors' procedure: A later analysis counted about 80 million unique TCR beta chains, 9.5 million to 12 million shared. Measured with immunoSEQ multiplex PCR; TCRdb has only the in-frame clones, and not every one. Clone size and V and J calls were adopted from that table, with D and trimming inferred from the DNA. The repertoire consists of under 200,000 clones, with 60% to 75% occurring once and the leading ten covering approximately 3%.

The J gene is TRBJ2-3, the V gene TRBV5-1; D is possibly TRBD2 (7 bases). The receptor comes from a woman in her forties or fifties in good health and CMV-seropositive. The sample was PBMCs. The CDR3 nucleotides are TGCGCCAGCAGCTTGTTCTTGGGGGGGCGAGATACGCAGTATTTT. This gives the protein CASSLFLGGRDTQYF.